Listed below are T cell receptor beta chains from one sample, sequenced in a study of blood T cell repertoires in COVID-19. Profiling relied on immunoSEQ multiplex PCR, and the TCRdb table lists in-frame clones only, not all of them. The table lists around 390,000 clones, just under 90% of them singletons. Specimen: PBMCs or T cells enriched from blood (not recorded which). Receptors were obtained from a woman between 50 and 59 years old who had recovered from COVID-19. Both conserved end residues are part of each CDR3. A D gene is named only where the DNA matches it firmly. Expanded clones are given a class, and other clones once, few, many or no size at all.

CDR3 DNA: TGTGCCAGCAGTTACACCTCCCAGAGGGACATTCAGTACTTC; CDR3 protein: CASSYTSQRDIQYF; clone size: .; J gene: TRBJ2-4; V gene: TRBV6-2/TRBV6-3; CDR3 length: 14; D gene: .
CDR3 DNA: TGTGCCAGCAGTTTGGTCGGACAGGGCGGAAACACCATATATTTT; CDR3 protein: CASSLVGQGGNTIYF; clone size: .; J gene: TRBJ1-3; V gene: TRBV28; CDR3 length: 15; D gene: TRBD1
CDR3 DNA: TGTGCCAGCAGCTTTCTCCTATTTGGCTACACCTTC; CDR3 protein: CASSFLLFGYTF; clone size: few; J gene: TRBJ1-2; V gene: TRBV7-9; CDR3 length: 12; D gene: .
CDR3 DNA: TGTGCCAGCAGTGACCCTAATAGCAATCAGCCCCAGCATTTT; CDR3 protein: CASSDPNSNQPQHF; clone size: once; J gene: TRBJ1-5; V gene: TRBV6-1; CDR3 length: 14; D gene: .
CDR3 DNA: TGTGCCAGCAGCCTCCGGCACAGGGGAGTGGGCACAGATACGCAGTATTTT; CDR3 protein: CASSLRHRGVGTDTQYF; clone size: .; J gene: TRBJ2-3; V gene: TRBV13; CDR3 length: 17; D gene: TRBD1
CDR3 DNA: TGCGCCAGCAGCGCCCGAGGCAGGGGTAACACTGAAGCTTTCTTT; CDR3 protein: CASSARGRGNTEAFF; clone size: .; J gene: TRBJ1-1; V gene: TRBV4-1; CDR3 length: 15; D gene: .
CDR3 DNA: TGTGCCTGCCTGGGCACTGGAAACTATGGCTACACCTTC; CDR3 protein: CACLGTGNYGYTF; clone size: .; J gene: TRBJ1-2; V gene: TRBV30; CDR3 length: 13; D gene: .
CDR3 DNA: TGTGCCAGCAGCTTAGGGGCCAGGGGGCGCGACTATGGCTACACCTTC; CDR3 protein: CASSLGARGRDYGYTF; clone size: .; J gene: TRBJ1-2; V gene: TRBV11-2; CDR3 length: 16; D gene: TRBD1
CDR3 DNA: TGTGCCAGCAGCCTCCAGGGGGCCGGCGCAGATACGCAGTATTTT; CDR3 protein: CASSLQGAGADTQYF; clone size: .; J gene: TRBJ2-3; V gene: TRBV7-3; CDR3 length: 15; D gene: TRBD1
CDR3 DNA: TGTGCCAGCTCACCCGGACAGGGGACGGTCTACGAGCAGTACTTC; CDR3 protein: CASSPGQGTVYEQYF; clone size: .; J gene: TRBJ2-7; V gene: TRBV18; CDR3 length: 15; D gene: TRBD1
CDR3 DNA: TGCGCCAGCAGCTTCGGGGACAGGCAATACGAGCAGTACTTC; CDR3 protein: CASSFGDRQYEQYF; clone size: .; J gene: TRBJ2-7; V gene: TRBV5-1; CDR3 length: 14; D gene: TRBD1
CDR3 DNA: TGTGCCAGCACGTGGTCGGTACTTAACAATGAGCAGTTCTTC; CDR3 protein: CASTWSVLNNEQFF; clone size: once; J gene: TRBJ2-1; V gene: TRBV6-5; CDR3 length: 14; D gene: .
CDR3 DNA: TGTGCCAGCTCACAGGGGCAGCGGACAGGGGGCCACGAGCAGTACTTC; CDR3 protein: CASSQGQRTGGHEQYF; clone size: .; J gene: TRBJ2-7; V gene: TRBV18; CDR3 length: 16; D gene: TRBD1
CDR3 DNA: TGTGCCAGCAGTTACTACAGCACAGGGGTTTCACCCCTCCACTTT; CDR3 protein: CASSYYSTGVSPLHF; clone size: .; J gene: TRBJ1-6; V gene: TRBV6-5; CDR3 length: 15; D gene: TRBD1
CDR3 DNA: TGCGCCAGCAGCTCAGGGGGCGACTATGGCTACACCTTC; CDR3 protein: CASSSGGDYGYTF; clone size: .; J gene: TRBJ1-2; V gene: TRBV5-1; CDR3 length: 13; D gene: TRBD1
CDR3 DNA: TGTGCCAGCAGCTTAGTAGCCCAGAGGGTCGGCTACACCTTC; CDR3 protein: CASSLVAQRVGYTF; clone size: few; J gene: TRBJ1-2; V gene: TRBV7-9; CDR3 length: 14; D gene: .
CDR3 DNA: TGTGCCAGCAGCGTAGATCAGGGGACAGGGGGCGAAGCTTTCTTT; CDR3 protein: CASSVDQGTGGEAFF; clone size: .; J gene: TRBJ1-1; V gene: TRBV9; CDR3 length: 15; D gene: TRBD1
CDR3 DNA: TGTGCCAGCAGCCAAGATTCTACCCAGGGGATCCTTGAAGCTTTCTTT; CDR3 protein: CASSQDSTQGILEAFF; clone size: .; J gene: TRBJ1-1; V gene: TRBV3-1/TRBV3-2; CDR3 length: 16; D gene: .
CDR3 DNA: TGCGCCAGCAGCGGGGACAAGTATGGCTACACCTTC; CDR3 protein: CASSGDKYGYTF; clone size: .; J gene: TRBJ1-2; V gene: TRBV5-1; CDR3 length: 12; D gene: .
CDR3 DNA: TGTGCCAGCAACAGAGGGTACTCCAGCTCCTACAATGAGCAGTTCTTC; CDR3 protein: CASNRGYSSSYNEQFF; clone size: .; J gene: TRBJ2-1; V gene: TRBV27; CDR3 length: 16; D gene: .
CDR3 DNA: TGTGCCAGCAGGACCGGGACAGGAACCTCGGCCCAGCATTTT; CDR3 protein: CASRTGTGTSAQHF; clone size: .; J gene: TRBJ1-5; V gene: TRBV28; CDR3 length: 14; D gene: TRBD1
CDR3 DNA: TGTGCCAGTAGTAGGGACAGGAGCCCAAACTACGAGCAGTACTTC; CDR3 protein: CASSRDRSPNYEQYF; clone size: few; J gene: TRBJ2-7; V gene: TRBV19; CDR3 length: 15; D gene: TRBD1
CDR3 DNA: TGTGCCAGCTCACAATCGCAACACAGCGGTAATGAAAAACTGTTTTTT; CDR3 protein: CASSQSQHSGNEKLFF; clone size: .; J gene: TRBJ1-4; V gene: TRBV18; CDR3 length: 16; D gene: .
CDR3 DNA: TGTGCCAGCAGTGACCACAGGGTCCTGTGGGACACTGAAGCTTTCTTT; CDR3 protein: CASSDHRVLWDTEAFF; clone size: few; J gene: TRBJ1-1; V gene: TRBV28; CDR3 length: 16; D gene: .
CDR3 DNA: TGTGCCAGCAGCTATGGGAGATCCGGAAACACCATATATTTT; CDR3 protein: CASSYGRSGNTIYF; clone size: once; J gene: TRBJ1-3; V gene: TRBV3-1/TRBV3-2; CDR3 length: 14; D gene: .
CDR3 DNA: TGTGCCAGCAGCCTCGAGCGGGGGGCCTACGAGCAGTACTTC; CDR3 protein: CASSLERGAYEQYF; clone size: .; J gene: TRBJ2-7; V gene: TRBV11-2; CDR3 length: 14; D gene: TRBD2
CDR3 DNA: TGTGCCAGCAGCTTGGGGCAGGGGCGGCCCCAGCATTTT; CDR3 protein: CASSLGQGRPQHF; clone size: .; J gene: TRBJ1-5; V gene: TRBV7-9; CDR3 length: 13; D gene: .
CDR3 DNA: TGTGCCAGCACCTCGACAGGGGACTATGGCTACACCTTC; CDR3 protein: CASTSTGDYGYTF; clone size: .; J gene: TRBJ1-2; V gene: TRBV6-5; CDR3 length: 13; D gene: TRBD1
CDR3 DNA: TGTGCCAGCAGCTTAAACGGTTATAACACTGAAGCTTTCTTT; CDR3 protein: CASSLNGYNTEAFF; clone size: .; J gene: TRBJ1-1; V gene: TRBV7-3; CDR3 length: 14; D gene: .
CDR3 DNA: TGTGCCAGCAGCCAACGAACAGGGGCTGGCTACACCTTC; CDR3 protein: CASSQRTGAGYTF; clone size: .; J gene: TRBJ1-2; V gene: TRBV3-1/TRBV3-2; CDR3 length: 13; D gene: TRBD1
CDR3 DNA: TGCAGCGTTGGTGGCAGCTCTGGAAACACCATATATTTT; CDR3 protein: CSVGGSSGNTIYF; clone size: .; J gene: TRBJ1-3; V gene: TRBV29-1; CDR3 length: 13; D gene: .
CDR3 DNA: TGTGCCAGTAGTATAAGGGGGAGCGGGGGGACTGCAGATACGCAGTATTTT; CDR3 protein: CASSIRGSGGTADTQYF; clone size: .; J gene: TRBJ2-3; V gene: TRBV19; CDR3 length: 17; D gene: TRBD2
CDR3 DNA: TGTGCCAGCAGCTTTGGCCCCCAGGCGCAAGAGACCCAGTACTTC; CDR3 protein: CASSFGPQAQETQYF; clone size: .; J gene: TRBJ2-5; V gene: TRBV13; CDR3 length: 15; D gene: .
CDR3 DNA: TGCGCCAGCAGCCAAGAAGTCCAGGCCAGATTCAACACTGAAGCTTTCTTT; CDR3 protein: CASSQEVQARFNTEAFF; clone size: .; J gene: TRBJ1-1; V gene: TRBV4-1; CDR3 length: 17; D gene: .
CDR3 DNA: TGTGCCAGCAGCACTTCCTACGAGCAGTACTTC; CDR3 protein: CASSTSYEQYF; clone size: .; J gene: TRBJ2-7; V gene: TRBV13; CDR3 length: 11; D gene: .
CDR3 DNA: TGTGCCAGCAGCTTAGATGCGCCGTTGAACACTGAAGCTTTCTTT; CDR3 protein: CASSLDAPLNTEAFF; clone size: .; J gene: TRBJ1-1; V gene: TRBV7-9; CDR3 length: 15; D gene: .
CDR3 DNA: TGTGCCAGTAATGACAGGGGCTACGAGCAGTACTTC; CDR3 protein: CASNDRGYEQYF; clone size: .; J gene: TRBJ2-7; V gene: TRBV19; CDR3 length: 12; D gene: TRBD1
CDR3 DNA: TGTGCCAGCAGTTTGACTGGTAGCTATGGCTACACCTTC; CDR3 protein: CASSLTGSYGYTF; clone size: .; J gene: TRBJ1-2; V gene: TRBV27; CDR3 length: 13; D gene: .
CDR3 DNA: TGTGCCAGCACCCGGGACAGGGGGCTCAATCAGCCCCAGCATTTT; CDR3 protein: CASTRDRGLNQPQHF; clone size: .; J gene: TRBJ1-5; V gene: TRBV2; CDR3 length: 15; D gene: TRBD1
CDR3 DNA: TGTGCCACCAGCAGGGGTCATGGAACTAGCGGGGGGGTCGGCAATGAGCAGTTCTTC; CDR3 protein: CATSRGHGTSGGVGNEQFF; clone size: .; J gene: TRBJ2-1; V gene: TRBV15; CDR3 length: 19; D gene: TRBD2
CDR3 DNA: TGTGCCAGCAATGGTAGGGGCCTAAACACAGATACGCAGTATTTT; CDR3 protein: CASNGRGLNTDTQYF; clone size: .; J gene: TRBJ2-3; V gene: TRBV2; CDR3 length: 15; D gene: .
CDR3 DNA: TGTGCCAGCAGCCAAGAGGGCTTAGGAGCGGGGGCCAACACCGGGGAGCTGTTTTTT; CDR3 protein: CASSQEGLGAGANTGELFF; clone size: .; J gene: TRBJ2-2; V gene: TRBV3-1/TRBV3-2; CDR3 length: 19; D gene: TRBD2
CDR3 DNA: TGTGCCAGCAGCGTCTCGCAGGGGTGCGCTAACTATGGCTACACCTTC; CDR3 protein: CASSVSQGCANYGYTF; clone size: .; J gene: TRBJ1-2; V gene: TRBV5-7; CDR3 length: 16; D gene: .
CDR3 DNA: TGTGCCAGCAGTGGCCAGGTAAAGAACACTGAAGCTTTCTTT; CDR3 protein: CASSGQVKNTEAFF; clone size: .; J gene: TRBJ1-1; V gene: TRBV2; CDR3 length: 14; D gene: .
CDR3 DNA: TGCGCCAGCAGCCAAGATCTGGGACAGGGGGCGGTAGGAGCTTTCTTT; CDR3 protein: CASSQDLGQGAVGAFF; clone size: .; J gene: TRBJ1-1; V gene: TRBV4-3; CDR3 length: 16; D gene: TRBD1
CDR3 DNA: TGTGCCAGCAGTCCGGAGTTCACCGGGGAGCTGTTTTTT; CDR3 protein: CASSPEFTGELFF; clone size: .; J gene: TRBJ2-2; V gene: TRBV28; CDR3 length: 13; D gene: .
CDR3 DNA: TGCGCCAGCAGCCAAGAAGCGGGGGGGTCCCCAAATCAGCCCCAGCATTTT; CDR3 protein: CASSQEAGGSPNQPQHF; clone size: .; J gene: TRBJ1-5; V gene: TRBV4-1; CDR3 length: 17; D gene: .
CDR3 DNA: TGTGCCACCAGCAGGGATAGAGGAGCCTACGAGCAGTACTTC; CDR3 protein: CATSRDRGAYEQYF; clone size: .; J gene: TRBJ2-7; V gene: TRBV15; CDR3 length: 14; D gene: .
CDR3 DNA: TGCGCCAGCAGCTCTAGGACAGGCCACGTTCCAGAAACTACGACTAGCACAGATACGCAGTATTTT; CDR3 protein: CASSSRTGHVPETTTSTDTQYF; clone size: .; J gene: TRBJ2-3; V gene: TRBV5-1; CDR3 length: 22; D gene: TRBD1
CDR3 DNA: TGCGCCAGCAGCTTGGACGGGACAGGGGATGAAAAACTGTTTTTT; CDR3 protein: CASSLDGTGDEKLFF; clone size: .; J gene: TRBJ1-4; V gene: TRBV5-1; CDR3 length: 15; D gene: TRBD1
CDR3 DNA: TGTGCTAGTGGTTTAGGGGAGGTGAACACTGAAGCTTTCTTT; CDR3 protein: CASGLGEVNTEAFF; clone size: once; J gene: TRBJ1-1; V gene: TRBV12-5; CDR3 length: 14; D gene: .
CDR3 DNA: TGTGCCAGCAGCTTACAGGCCCAAGGGGGGTATTTT; CDR3 protein: CASSLQAQGGYF; clone size: .; J gene: TRBJ2-3; V gene: TRBV12-3/TRBV12-4; CDR3 length: 12; D gene: .
CDR3 DNA: TGTGCCAGCTCACCGACCCTCTTGACAGGGAATTACAATGAGCAGTTCTTC; CDR3 protein: CASSPTLLTGNYNEQFF; clone size: .; J gene: TRBJ2-1; V gene: TRBV18; CDR3 length: 17; D gene: TRBD1
CDR3 DNA: TGTGCCAGCTCACAGGGAAACTATGGCTACACCTTC; CDR3 protein: CASSQGNYGYTF; clone size: .; J gene: TRBJ1-2; V gene: TRBV6-5; CDR3 length: 12; D gene: .
CDR3 DNA: TGTGCCAGCAGCTCTCAGGTTAGCTACGAGCAGTACTTC; CDR3 protein: CASSSQVSYEQYF; clone size: .; J gene: TRBJ2-7; V gene: TRBV11-2; CDR3 length: 13; D gene: .